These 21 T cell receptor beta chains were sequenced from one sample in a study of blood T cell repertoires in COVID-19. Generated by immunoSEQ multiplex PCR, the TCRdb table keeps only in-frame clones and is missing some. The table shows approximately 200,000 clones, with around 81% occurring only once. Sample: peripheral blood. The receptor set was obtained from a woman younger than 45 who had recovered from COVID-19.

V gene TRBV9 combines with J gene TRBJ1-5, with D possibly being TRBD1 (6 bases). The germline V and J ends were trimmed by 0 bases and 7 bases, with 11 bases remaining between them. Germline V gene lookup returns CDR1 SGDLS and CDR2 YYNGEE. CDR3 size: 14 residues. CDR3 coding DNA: TGTGCCAGCAGCGTAGATTCAGGGGACCAGCCCCAGCATTTT. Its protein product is CASSVDSGDQPQHF.

The CDR3 is CASSVGAGEGPQHF. The CDR3 DNA reads TGTGCCAGCAGTGTCGGTGCAGGCGAAGGGCCCCAGCATTTT. The chain is built from TRBV2 and TRBJ1-5; D not certain. Germline V CDR1 and CDR2: SNHLY, FYNNEI. The germline V and J ends were trimmed by 4 bases and 9 bases, with 16 bases remaining between them. This CDR3 is 14 amino acids long.

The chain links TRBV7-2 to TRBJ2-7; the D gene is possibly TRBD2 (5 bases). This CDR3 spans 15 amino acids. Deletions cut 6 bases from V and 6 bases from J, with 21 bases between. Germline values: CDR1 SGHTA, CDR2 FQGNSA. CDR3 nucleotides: TGTGCCAGCAGGGACGGACTGACTTACCTTGGCGAGCAGTACTTC. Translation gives CASRDGLTYLGEQYF.

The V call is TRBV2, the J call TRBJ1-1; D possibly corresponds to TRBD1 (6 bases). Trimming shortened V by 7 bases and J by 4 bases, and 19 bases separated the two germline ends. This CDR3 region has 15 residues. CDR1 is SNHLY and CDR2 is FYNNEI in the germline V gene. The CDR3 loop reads CASNLPGGRPTEAFF. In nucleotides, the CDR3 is TGTGCCAGCAATCTCCCGGGGGGCAGGCCCACTGAAGCTTTCTTT.

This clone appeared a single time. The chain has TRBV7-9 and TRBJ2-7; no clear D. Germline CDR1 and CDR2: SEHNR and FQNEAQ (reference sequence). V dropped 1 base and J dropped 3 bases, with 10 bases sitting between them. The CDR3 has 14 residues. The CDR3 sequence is CASSLGNGVYEQYF. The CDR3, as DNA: TGTGCCAGCAGCTTAGGAAACGGAGTCTACGAGCAGTACTTC.

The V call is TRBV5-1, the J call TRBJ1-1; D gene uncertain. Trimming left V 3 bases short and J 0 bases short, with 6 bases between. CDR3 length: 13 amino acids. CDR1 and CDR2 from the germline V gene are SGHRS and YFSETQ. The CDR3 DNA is TGCGCCAGCAGCTCACGGGTGAACACTGAAGCTTTCTTT. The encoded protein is CASSSRVNTEAFF.

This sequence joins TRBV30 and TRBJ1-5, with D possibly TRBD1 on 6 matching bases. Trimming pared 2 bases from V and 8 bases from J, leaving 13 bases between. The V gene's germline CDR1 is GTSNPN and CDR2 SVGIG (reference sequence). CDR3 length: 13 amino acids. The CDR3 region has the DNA TGTGCCTGGAGTCCCCGAGGGGGGGAGCCCCAGCATTTT. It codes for CAWSPRGGEPQHF.

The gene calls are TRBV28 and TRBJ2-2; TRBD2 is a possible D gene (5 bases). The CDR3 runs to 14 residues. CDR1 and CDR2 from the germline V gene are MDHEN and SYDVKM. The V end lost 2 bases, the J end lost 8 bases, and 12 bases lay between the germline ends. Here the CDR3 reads CASSLEADWGELFF. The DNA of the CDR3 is TGTGCCAGCAGTTTAGAAGCGGATTGGGGGGAGCTGTTTTTT.

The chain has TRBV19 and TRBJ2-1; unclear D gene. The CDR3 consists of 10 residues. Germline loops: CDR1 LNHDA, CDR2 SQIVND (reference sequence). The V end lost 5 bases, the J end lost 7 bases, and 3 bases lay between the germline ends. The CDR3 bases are TGTGCCAGTAGTTCGAATGAGCAGTTCTTC. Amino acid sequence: CASSSNEQFF.

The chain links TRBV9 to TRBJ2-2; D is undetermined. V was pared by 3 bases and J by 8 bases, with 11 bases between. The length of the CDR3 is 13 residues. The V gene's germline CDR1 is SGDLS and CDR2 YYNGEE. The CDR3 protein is CASSGYGLGELFF. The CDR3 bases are TGTGCCAGCAGCGGATATGGGCTGGGGGAGCTGTTTTTT.

The CDR3 region has the DNA TGTGCCAGCAGCTTGGGGCCGGCGGGGCGCTACAATGAGCAGTTCTTC. Its protein is CASSLGPAGRYNEQFF. The gene calls are TRBV7-9 and TRBJ2-1; D may be TRBD2 (6 bases). Germline V CDR1 and CDR2: SEHNR, FQNEAQ (reference sequence). V lost 3 bases and J 3 bases, leaving 15 bases between the germline ends. This CDR3 spans 16 amino acids.

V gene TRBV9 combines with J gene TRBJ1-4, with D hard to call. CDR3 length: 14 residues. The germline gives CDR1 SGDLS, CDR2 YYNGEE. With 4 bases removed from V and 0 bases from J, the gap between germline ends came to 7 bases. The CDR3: CASSLASTNEKLFF. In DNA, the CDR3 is TGTGCCAGCAGCTTGGCTTCAACTAATGAAAAACTGTTTTTT.

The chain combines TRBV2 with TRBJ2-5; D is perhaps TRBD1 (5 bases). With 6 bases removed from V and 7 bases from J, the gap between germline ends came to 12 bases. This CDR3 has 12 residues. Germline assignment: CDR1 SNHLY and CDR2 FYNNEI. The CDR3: CASRGPAGTQYF. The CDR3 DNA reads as TGTGCCAGCAGGGGGCCCGCCGGGACCCAGTACTTC.

The CDR3 sequence: CASSLPSGAYNEQFF. The CDR3 coding sequence is TGCGCCAGCAGCTTGCCTAGCGGGGCCTACAATGAGCAGTTCTTC. The chain couples TRBV5-1 to TRBJ2-1; 9 bases match TRBD2. CDR1 is SGHRS, CDR2 YFSETQ, per germline. The CDR3 sequence is 15 residues long. V lost 1 base, J lost 2 bases, and 1 base stayed unmatched.

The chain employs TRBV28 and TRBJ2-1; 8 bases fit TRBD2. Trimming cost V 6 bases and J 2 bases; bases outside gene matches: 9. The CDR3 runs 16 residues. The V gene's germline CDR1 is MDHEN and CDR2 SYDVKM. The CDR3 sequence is CASRVLGLAAYNEQFF. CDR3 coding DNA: TGTGCCAGCAGGGTCCTCGGACTAGCAGCCTACAATGAGCAGTTCTTC.

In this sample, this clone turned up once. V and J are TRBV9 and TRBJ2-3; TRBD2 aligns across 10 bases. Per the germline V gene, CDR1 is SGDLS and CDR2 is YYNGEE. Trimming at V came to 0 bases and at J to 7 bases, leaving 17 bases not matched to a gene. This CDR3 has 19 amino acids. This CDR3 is CASSVEVGVAGGTVNTQYF. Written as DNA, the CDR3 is TGTGCCAGCAGCGTAGAGGTGGGGGTAGCGGGAGGTACCGTTAATACGCAGTATTTT.

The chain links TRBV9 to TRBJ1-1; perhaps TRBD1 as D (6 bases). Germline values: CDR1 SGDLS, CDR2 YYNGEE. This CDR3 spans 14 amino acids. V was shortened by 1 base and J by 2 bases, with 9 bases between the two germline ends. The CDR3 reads CASSVQGTNTEAFF. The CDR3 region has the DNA TGTGCCAGCAGCGTACAGGGGACAAACACTGAAGCTTTCTTT.

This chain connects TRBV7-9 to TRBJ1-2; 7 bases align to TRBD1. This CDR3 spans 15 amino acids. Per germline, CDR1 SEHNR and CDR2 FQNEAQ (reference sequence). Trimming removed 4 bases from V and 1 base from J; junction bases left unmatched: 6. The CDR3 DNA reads TGTGCCAGCAGCTCGACAGGGCGAAATAACTATGGCTACACCTTC. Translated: CASSSTGRNNYGYTF.

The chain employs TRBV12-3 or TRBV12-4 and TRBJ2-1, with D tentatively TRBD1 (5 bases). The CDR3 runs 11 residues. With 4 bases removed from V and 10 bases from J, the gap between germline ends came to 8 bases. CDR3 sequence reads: CASSSSGEQFF. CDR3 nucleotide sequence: TGTGCCAGCAGTTCATCAGGGGAGCAGTTCTTC.

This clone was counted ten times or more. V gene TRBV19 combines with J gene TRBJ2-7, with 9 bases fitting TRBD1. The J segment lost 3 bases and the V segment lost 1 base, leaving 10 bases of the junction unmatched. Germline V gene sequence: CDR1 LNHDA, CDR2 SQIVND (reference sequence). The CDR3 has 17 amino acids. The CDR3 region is CASSIGYGRDRDYEQYF. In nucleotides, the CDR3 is TGTGCCAGTAGTATAGGATACGGCCGGGACAGGGACTACGAGCAGTACTTC.

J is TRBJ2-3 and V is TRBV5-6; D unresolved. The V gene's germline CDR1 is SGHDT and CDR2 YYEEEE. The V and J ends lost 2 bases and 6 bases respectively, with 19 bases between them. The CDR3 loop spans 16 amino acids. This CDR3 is CASSLGGPASGDTQYF. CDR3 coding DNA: TGTGCCAGCAGCTTAGGTGGCCCCGCCTCCGGGGATACGCAGTATTTT.